The 23 T cell receptor beta chains below come from one sample, sequenced in a study of CD8 T cells in ankylosing spondylitis. Findings and caveats of the study: A TCR beta motif of several highly homologous variants appeared characteristic of ankylosing spondylitis blood.

These receptors have no identified antigens. MiXCR, run by TCRdb on the 5' RACE reads, gives a single entry per CDR3 protein. The sample lists hundreds of thousands of distinct CDR3 sequences, around 11% seen once, with approximately 0.46% in the top ten. The sequenced material came from blood, either unsorted or a sorted T cell fraction (not recorded which). These receptors all stem from a male donor with ankylosing spondylitis.

This clonotype was picked up a small number of times. The chain carries TRBV19 and TRBJ1-5, with TRBD1 as a possible D gene (5 bases). The CDR3 extends over 14 amino acids. Trimming pared 10 bases from V and 0 bases from J, leaving 13 bases between. Germline V gives CDR1 LNHDA, CDR2 SQIVND (reference sequence). The CDR3 spells CATAGQYSNQPQHF. The CDR3 coding sequence is TGTGCCACCGCGGGGCAGTATAGCAATCAGCCCCAGCATTTT.

The genes are TRBV18 and TRBJ2-2; 8 bases are shared with TRBD1. The CDR3 is 15 residues long. Germline values: CDR1 KGHSH, CDR2 LQKENI. J lost 0 bases, V lost 7 bases, and 4 bases had no gene match. The CDR3, as DNA: TGTGCCAGCTGCCCGGACAGGGCGAACACCGGGGAGCTGTTTTTT. Residues: CASCPDRANTGELFF.

The rearrangement uses TRBV29-1 and TRBJ1-3; the D is unclear. Trimming cost V 1 base and J 4 bases, with 8 bases left between them. CDR1 is SQVTM and CDR2 is ANQGSEA in the germline V gene. The CDR3 length is 13 residues. CDR3 DNA: TGCAGCGTTGAAGCCGTTTCAGGAAACACCATATATTTT. Protein: CSVEAVSGNTIYF.

This clonotype turned up a few times. The chain is built from TRBV20-1 and TRBJ1-1, with D possibly TRBD1 on 6 matching bases. The CDR3 spans 13 residues. Germline lookup yields CDR1 DFQATT and CDR2 SNEGSKA (reference sequence). Trimming removed 6 bases at V and 4 bases at J, with 15 bases between. Here the CDR3 DNA reads TGCAGTGCACTAACAGGGTCCATCACTGAAGCTTTCTTT. Its translation: CSALTGSITEAFF.

V is TRBV12-3 or TRBV12-4 and J is TRBJ2-1; D possibly corresponds to TRBD2 (5 bases). CDR3 length: 15 residues. V shed 0 bases and J shed 4 bases, with 10 bases lying between them. CDR3 DNA sequence: TGTGCCAGCAGTTTAGCTGGACTGGAGTACAATGAGCAGTTCTTC. It encodes CASSLAGLEYNEQFF.

This clonotype was counted only a few times. The gene calls are TRBV19 and TRBJ2-1; D unclear. This CDR3 is 14 amino acids long. Germline V CDR1 and CDR2: LNHDA, SQIVND (reference sequence). V was trimmed by 0 bases and J by 11 bases, leaving 14 bases between them. CDR3 sequence (DNA): TGTGCCAGTAGTATAGAATCGGCAGAAACAAAGCAGTTCTTC. Protein product: CASSIESAETKQFF.

In this sample, this clonotype turned up a few times. The chain carries TRBV7-6 and TRBJ2-2; D unresolved. CDR1 is SGHVS, CDR2 FNYEAQ, per germline. The CDR3 spans 13 residues. V was cut by 5 bases and J by 9 bases, with 13 bases left in between. As DNA, the CDR3 is TGTGCCAGCAGCGTGGACGTCCAGAGGGAGCTGTTTTTT. Translated: CASSVDVQRELFF.

The genes are TRBV28 and TRBJ1-1; no definite D call. The CDR3 has 11 amino acids. V was pared by 8 bases and J by 6 bases, with 10 bases between. Germline V gives CDR1 MDHEN, CDR2 SYDVKM. The CDR3 DNA reads TGTGCCAGCCGGAGGAGGGCTGAAGCTTTCTTT. It translates to CASRRRAEAFF.

The table lists this clonotype with a few counts. The chain joins TRBV6-5 to TRBJ2-7; 9 nucleotides align to TRBD1. V was clipped by 1 base and J by 0 bases; unmatched bases: 1. There are 15 residues in the CDR3. Germline lookup yields CDR1 MNHEY and CDR2 SVGAGI. CDR3 residues: CASSYWDRDSYEQYF. In DNA, the CDR3 is TGTGCCAGCAGTTACTGGGACAGGGACTCCTACGAGCAGTACTTC.

Here the CDR3 DNA reads TGCAGTGCCGTGTACGCAGGGCAGGGCGCTTACGAGCAGTACTTC. It specifies CSAVYAGQGAYEQYF. The chain uses TRBV20-1 and TRBJ2-7, with a weak D call TRBD1 (5 bases). Between the trimmed V and J ends, which lost 6 bases and 4 bases, there was a span of 22 bases. The germline CDR1 and CDR2 sequences are DFQATT and SNEGSKA (reference sequence). The CDR3 is 15 amino acids.

This clonotype was found many times. The junction and the germline gene differ at one end; a read error may be behind it. This chain links TRBV5-5 with TRBJ1-1; no reliable D call. Germline CDR1 and CDR2: SGHKS and YYEKEE (reference sequence). This CDR3 is 14 amino acids long. Written as DNA, the CDR3 is TGTGCCAGCAGATTGGGCGGGGAATACGAGGAAGCTTTCTTT. Translated, it gives CASRLGGEYEEAFF.

This clonotype has a handful of counts. V gene TRBV10-3 combines with J gene TRBJ1-6; D may be TRBD1 (6 bases). CDR1 is ENHRY, CDR2 SYGVKD, per germline. Trimming shortened V by 7 bases and J by 2 bases, and 12 bases separated the two germline ends. The CDR3 runs 15 residues. This CDR3 reads CAIKRGQTYNSPLHF. As DNA, the CDR3 is TGTGCCATCAAACGGGGGCAGACCTATAATTCACCCCTCCACTTT.

The chain is built from TRBV7-2 and TRBJ1-3; 9 nucleotides agree with TRBD1. With V trimmed by 8 bases and J by 0 bases, 8 bases remained unmatched. Germline V CDR1 and CDR2: SGHTA, FQGNSA. The CDR3 totals 16 residues. CDR3 amino acids: CASSPTGGFSGNTIYF. The DNA of the CDR3 is TGTGCCAGCTCCCCGACAGGGGGATTCTCTGGAAACACCATATATTTT.

This clonotype was observed a few times. The rearrangement joins TRBV20-1 to TRBJ2-1; 7 bases fit TRBD2. With 0 bases clipped from V and 0 bases from J, the junction kept 8 bases outside the gene matches. This CDR3 has 17 amino acids. Per germline, CDR1 DFQATT and CDR2 SNEGSKA (reference sequence). The DNA for the CDR3 is TGCAGTGCTAGAGAATCGGGGACGGGGGGCTCCTACAATGAGCAGTTCTTC. It codes for CSARESGTGGSYNEQFF.

This chain uses TRBV18 with TRBJ1-1; D perhaps matches TRBD1 (6 bases). V lost 6 bases, J lost 10 bases, and 12 bases lay in between. Germline loops: CDR1 KGHSH, CDR2 LQKENI. The CDR3 consists of 11 residues. This CDR3 is CASSLTGRAFF. CDR3 DNA sequence: TGTGCCAGCTCCCTCACAGGGCGAGCTTTCTTT.

This clonotype was recorded many times. The CDR3 sequence: CAISGDVNTEAFF. CDR3 DNA sequence: TGTGCCATCAGTGGAGACGTGAACACTGAAGCTTTCTTT. The chain employs TRBV10-3 and TRBJ1-1; D unclear. Germline V gene lookup returns CDR1 ENHRY and CDR2 SYGVKD. V was shortened by 4 bases and J by 0 bases, with 6 bases between the two germline ends. This CDR3 comprises 13 residues.

The chain carries TRBV7-2 and TRBJ1-2; TRBD1 might be the D (5 bases). The V and J ends lost 5 bases and 4 bases respectively, with 17 bases between them. Germline CDR1 reads SGHTA; CDR2 reads FQGNSA. The CDR3 is made up of 15 amino acids. The CDR3 DNA sequence: TGTGCCAGCAGCCCCTGGGGGACGGACTTCTATGGCTACACCTTC. Translated: CASSPWGTDFYGYTF.

The V gene is TRBV20-1, the J gene TRBJ2-1, with 9 nucleotides matching TRBD1. The V and J ends lost 5 bases and 2 bases, in that order; junction bases with no gene match: 4. The CDR3 is 14 residues long. From germline, CDR1 is DFQATT and CDR2 SNEGSKA (reference sequence). In DNA, the CDR3 is TGCAGTGCTCAACAGGGGGCCGCCTACAATGAGCAGTTCTTC. Translation gives CSAQQGAAYNEQFF.

V and J are TRBV19 and TRBJ1-2, with a possible D match to TRBD1 (6 bases). This CDR3 comprises 17 residues. The V gene's germline CDR1 is LNHDA and CDR2 SQIVND (reference sequence). V dropped 4 bases and J dropped 4 bases, with 22 bases sitting between them. The CDR3 loop reads CASSTWGQADLGYGYTF. CDR3 nucleotide sequence: TGTGCCAGTAGTACCTGGGGGCAGGCCGACCTGGGCTATGGCTACACCTTC.

J is TRBJ2-2 and V is TRBV7-2, with D hard to call. V lost 5 bases and J lost 0, with 13 bases in between. Germline-derived CDR1 and CDR2 are SGHTA and FQGNSA. The CDR3 loop spans 16 amino acids. The CDR3 protein is CASSPLFPANTGELFF. The CDR3 DNA is TGTGCCAGCAGCCCTCTTTTTCCCGCGAACACCGGGGAGCTGTTTTTT.

This chain connects TRBV9 to TRBJ1-1; weak D call: TRBD1 (5 bases). Germline lookup yields CDR1 SGDLS and CDR2 YYNGEE. The CDR3 has 13 residues. V was trimmed by 4 bases and J by 6 bases, leaving 13 bases between them. Written as DNA, the CDR3 is TGTGCCAGCAGCCCACCCGGGGCGGCTGAAGCTTTCTTT. Its translation is CASSPPGAAEAFF.

The chain joins TRBV5-1 to TRBJ2-2; D not resolved. The V and J ends lost 5 bases and 1 base respectively, with 3 bases between them. Germline CDR1 SGHRS, CDR2 YFSETQ. The CDR3 sequence is 12 residues long. CDR3 nucleotide sequence: TGCGCCAGCAGGATGAACACCGGGGAGCTGTTTTTT. Its translation is CASRMNTGELFF.

The V call is TRBV6-1, the J call TRBJ2-7; D is unresolved. This CDR3 contains 13 residues. Trimming left V 1 base short and J 6 bases short, with 10 bases between. Germline CDR1 and CDR2: MNHNS and SASEGT. The CDR3: CASSEVWGSEQYF. The CDR3 nucleotides are TGTGCCAGCAGTGAAGTATGGGGTAGCGAGCAGTACTTC.